Listed below are T cell receptor beta chains from one sample, sequenced in a study of neoadjuvant anti-PD-1 for oral cavity cancer. The method was immunoSEQ multiplex PCR; TCRdb's version includes in-frame clones alone and lacks a portion of them. The sample has roughly 13,000 clones, 55% to 80% seen once. Material: PBMCs, obtained before nivolumab (anti-PD-1) treatment. Source of these receptors: a person between 35 and 79 years old with oral cavity squamous cell carcinoma. Each CDR3 is given without its conserved first and last residue.

>15|TRBV7-9
ASSLTQGRRVKPEAF
>13|TRBV4-2
ASSQEGHPRTEAF
>12|TRBV6-5
ASSYGGIGQPQH
>10|TRBV5-6
ASSLSDREAF
>12|TRBV19
ASSIGQGTQPQH
>10|TRBV28
ASGGANYGYT
>12|TRBV2
ASIKTVKGSPLH
>8|TRBV6-5
ASSYYEQY
>13|TRBV30
ACTSELAGGETQY
>13|TRBV5-1
ASTHRGAGNEKLF
>12|TRBV5-1
ASSLETHTDTQY
>10|TRBV6-1
ATISIFWEQY
>16|TRBV15
ATSRVLRRTDSNQPQH
>10|TRBV30
AWSVRGNEQF
>13|TRBV7-8
ASRGLAGAYNEQF
>13|TRBV9
ASSVGDPQIGELF
>12|TRBV6-5
ASSPTGGNTEAF
>14|TRBV27
ASSGITGVNTGELF
>18|TRBV4-1
ASSQGAPGDVSSYNSPLH
>13|TRBV25-1
ASSGRTRTNEKLF
>12|TRBV19
ATSRDGDSYEQY
>13|TRBV11-2
ASSPPGFRNSPLH
>11|TRBV5-4
ASSSRVGYEQY
>14|TRBV6-1
ASRERAGKRGYGYT